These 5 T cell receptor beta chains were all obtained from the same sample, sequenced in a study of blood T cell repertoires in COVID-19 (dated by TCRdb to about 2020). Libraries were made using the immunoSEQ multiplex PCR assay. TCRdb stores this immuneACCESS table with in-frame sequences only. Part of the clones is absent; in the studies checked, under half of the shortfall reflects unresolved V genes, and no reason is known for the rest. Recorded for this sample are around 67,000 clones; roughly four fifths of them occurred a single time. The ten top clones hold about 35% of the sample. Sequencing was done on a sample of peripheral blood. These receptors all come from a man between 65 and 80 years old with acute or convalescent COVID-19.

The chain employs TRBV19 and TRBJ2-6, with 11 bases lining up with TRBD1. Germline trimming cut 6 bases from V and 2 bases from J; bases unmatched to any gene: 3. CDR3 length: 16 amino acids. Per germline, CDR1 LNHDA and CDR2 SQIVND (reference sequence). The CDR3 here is CASRRTGGTGANVLTF. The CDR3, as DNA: TGTGCCAGTAGACGGACAGGGGGCACTGGGGCCAACGTCCTGACTTTC.

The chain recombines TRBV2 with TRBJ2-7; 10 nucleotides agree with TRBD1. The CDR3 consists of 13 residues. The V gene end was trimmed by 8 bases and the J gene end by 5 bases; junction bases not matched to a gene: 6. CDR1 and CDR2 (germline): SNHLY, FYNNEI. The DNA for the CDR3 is TGTGCCAGCCTAGGGACAGGGGAAGACGAGCAGTACTTC. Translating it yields CASLGTGEDEQYF.

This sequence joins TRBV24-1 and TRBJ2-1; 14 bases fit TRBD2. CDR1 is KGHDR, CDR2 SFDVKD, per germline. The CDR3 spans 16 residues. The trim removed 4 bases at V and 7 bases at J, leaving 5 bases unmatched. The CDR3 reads CATSDPTSGRVNEQFF. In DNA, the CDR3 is TGTGCCACCAGTGACCCGACTAGCGGGAGGGTAAATGAGCAGTTCTTC.

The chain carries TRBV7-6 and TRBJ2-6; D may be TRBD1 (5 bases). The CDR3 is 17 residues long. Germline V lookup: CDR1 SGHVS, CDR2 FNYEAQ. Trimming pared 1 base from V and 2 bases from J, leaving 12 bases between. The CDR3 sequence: CASSLDVGVAGANVLTF. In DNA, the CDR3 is TGTGCCAGCAGCTTAGATGTAGGGGTAGCTGGGGCCAACGTCCTGACTTTC.

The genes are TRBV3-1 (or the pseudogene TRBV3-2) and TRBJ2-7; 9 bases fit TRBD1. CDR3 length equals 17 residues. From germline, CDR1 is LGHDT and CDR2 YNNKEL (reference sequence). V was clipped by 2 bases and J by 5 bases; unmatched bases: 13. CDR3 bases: TGTGCCAGCAGCCAATACAATACCGGGACAGGGATGAACGAGCAGTACTTC. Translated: CASSQYNTGTGMNEQYF.